These T cell receptor beta chains were read from a single sample in a study of cytomegalovirus exposure and HLA in healthy donors. Clones were sequenced by immunoSEQ multiplex PCR, and TCRdb holds only the in-frame ones, with some missing. The sample lists 150,000 to 200,000 clones; around 85% were seen once. Sequenced sample: PBMCs. Every receptor here comes from a man aged 25-40 years in good health and CMV-seropositive. Both conserved end residues are part of each CDR3. The D gene is left open where the match is weak. Where a row states a size, it is once, few, many or the class of an expanded clone; other rows omit it.

d_gene: .; j_gene: TRBJ2-3; abundance: .; v_gene: TRBV7-9; CDR3aa: CASSQGGGANTQYF; CDR3nt: TGTGCCAGCAGCCAAGGGGGGGGCGCGAATACGCAGTATTTT
d_gene: .; j_gene: TRBJ2-3; abundance: .; v_gene: TRBV5-1; CDR3aa: CASSLGPGNTQYF; CDR3nt: TGCGCCAGCAGTTTGGGACCGGGAAATACGCAGTATTTT
d_gene: .; j_gene: TRBJ2-6; abundance: .; v_gene: TRBV5-1; CDR3aa: CASSSDSLSSGANVLTF; CDR3nt: TGCGCCAGCAGCTCGGACAGTCTCAGCTCTGGGGCCAACGTCCTGACTTTC
d_gene: TRBD1; j_gene: TRBJ1-6; abundance: .; v_gene: TRBV5-1; CDR3aa: CASSRRQGANSPLHF; CDR3nt: TGCGCCAGCAGCAGACGACAGGGGGCCAATTCACCCCTCCACTTT
d_gene: .; j_gene: TRBJ2-7; abundance: .; v_gene: TRBV19; CDR3aa: CASKQGGREQYF; CDR3nt: TGTGCCAGTAAGCAGGGAGGTCGCGAGCAGTACTTC
d_gene: TRBD1; j_gene: TRBJ1-5; abundance: .; v_gene: TRBV7-3; CDR3aa: CASRTGDRTPGNQPQHF; CDR3nt: TGTGCCAGCCGAACGGGGGACAGGACCCCAGGCAATCAGCCCCAGCATTTT
d_gene: TRBD1; j_gene: TRBJ2-3; abundance: .; v_gene: TRBV11-2; CDR3aa: CASSSTGGWSTDTQYF; CDR3nt: TGTGCCAGCAGCTCAACAGGGGGCTGGAGCACAGATACGCAGTATTTT
d_gene: TRBD1; j_gene: TRBJ1-4; abundance: once; v_gene: TRBV7-9; CDR3aa: CASSPGTGRGEKLFF; CDR3nt: TGTGCCAGCAGCCCCGGGACAGGGCGAGGGGAAAAACTGTTTTTT
d_gene: TRBD1; j_gene: TRBJ1-6; abundance: once; v_gene: TRBV5-1; CDR3aa: CASSLAYGQGDSPLHF; CDR3nt: TGCGCCAGCAGCTTGGCCTACGGACAGGGGGATTCACCCCTCCACTTT
d_gene: TRBD2; j_gene: TRBJ2-7; abundance: .; v_gene: TRBV7-2; CDR3aa: CASSLGGLAVEQYF; CDR3nt: TGTGCCAGCAGCTTAGGAGGCCTAGCGGTAGAGCAGTACTTC
d_gene: TRBD1; j_gene: TRBJ2-2; abundance: .; v_gene: TRBV4-2; CDR3aa: CASSQQQGSTGELFF; CDR3nt: TGTGCCAGCAGCCAACAACAGGGGAGCACCGGGGAGCTGTTTTTT
d_gene: TRBD1; j_gene: TRBJ2-2; abundance: .; v_gene: TRBV7-9; CDR3aa: CASSWGQSGELFF; CDR3nt: TGTGCCAGCAGCTGGGGACAGTCCGGGGAGCTGTTTTTT
d_gene: .; j_gene: TRBJ2-3; abundance: .; v_gene: TRBV11-2; CDR3aa: CASSLAGVSDTQYF; CDR3nt: TGTGCCAGCAGCTTAGCGGGGGTATCGGATACGCAGTATTTT
d_gene: TRBD1; j_gene: TRBJ2-7; abundance: .; v_gene: TRBV2; CDR3aa: CASDRVRSYEQYF; CDR3nt: TGTGCCAGCGACAGGGTTCGCTCCTACGAGCAGTACTTC
d_gene: TRBD2; j_gene: TRBJ2-5; abundance: .; v_gene: TRBV6-1; CDR3aa: CASSSGGRQETQYF; CDR3nt: TGTGCCAGCAGTAGCGGGGGCCGCCAAGAGACCCAGTACTTC
d_gene: .; j_gene: TRBJ2-7; abundance: .; v_gene: TRBV4-1; CDR3aa: CASSPGRGTGEQYF; CDR3nt: TGCGCCAGCAGCCCCGGACGGGGGACGGGCGAGCAGTACTTC